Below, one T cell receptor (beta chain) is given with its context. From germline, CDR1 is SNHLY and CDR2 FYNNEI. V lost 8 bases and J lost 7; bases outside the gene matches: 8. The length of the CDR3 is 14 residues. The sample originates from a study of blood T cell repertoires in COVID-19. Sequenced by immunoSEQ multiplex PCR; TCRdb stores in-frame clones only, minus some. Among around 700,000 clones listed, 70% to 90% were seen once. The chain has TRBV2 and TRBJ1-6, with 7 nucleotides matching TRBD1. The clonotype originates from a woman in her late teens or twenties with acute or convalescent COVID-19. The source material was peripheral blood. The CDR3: CASRAGGLNSPLHF. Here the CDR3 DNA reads TGTGCCAGCCGGGCAGGGGGTCTGAATTCACCCCTCCACTTT.